These T cell receptor beta chains were read from a single sample in a study of T cell responses to AZD1222 COVID-19 vaccine. Only in-frame clones appear in the TCRdb table, and some are missing; sequencing was by immunoSEQ multiplex PCR. The profile shows 79,000 or so clones, roughly nine tenths of them singletons. Source: peripheral blood, taken 28 days after the second AZD1222 dose. Receptors were obtained from an adult who received the AZD1222 COVID-19 vaccine. Both conserved end residues are part of each CDR3. A D gene is named only where the DNA matches it firmly. Clone size is shown for a subset of rows, as once, few, many or a class of expanded clone.

abundance | d_gene | j_gene | v_gene | CDR3nt | CDR3aa
. | TRBD2 | TRBJ2-2 | TRBV4-2 | TGTGCCAGCAGCCAAGATGGAGTAGCGGGGGCCTACACCGGGGAGCTGTTTTTT | CASSQDGVAGAYTGELFF
. | TRBD1 | TRBJ1-5 | TRBV19 | TGTGCCAGTAGTAACCATCTCCGGGACAGTCAAGGGAAGTACCGCGGTCAGCCCCAGCATTTT | CASSNHLRDSQGKYRGQPQHF
. | . | TRBJ1-1 | TRBV12-3/TRBV12-4 | TGTGCCAGCAGTTTGGGGCTACTAGAAGCTTTCTTT | CASSLGLLEAFF
. | TRBD2 | TRBJ2-5 | TRBV7-2 | TGTGCCAGCAGCCCCTTCCCCAGCGGGGGGACCCAGTACTTC | CASSPFPSGGTQYF
. | . | TRBJ2-3 | TRBV19 | TGTGCCAGTAGTATAGATCACCTGACAGATACGCAGTATTTT | CASSIDHLTDTQYF
. | . | TRBJ1-2 | TRBV27 | TGTGCCAGCAGTTTAAGCCGAGGAGCTAACTATGGCTACACCTTC | CASSLSRGANYGYTF
. | . | TRBJ2-6 | TRBV27 | TGTGCCAGCAGTCCCTCAATCTCTGGGGCCAACGTCCTGACTTTC | CASSPSISGANVLTF
. | . | TRBJ2-3 | TRBV5-5 | TGTGCCAGCAGGCCCGGGACATCTAGCACAGATACGCAGTATTTT | CASRPGTSSTDTQYF
. | TRBD1 | TRBJ2-5 | TRBV10-2 | TGCGCCACCATGCAGGGGGTACGAGAGACCCAGTACTTC | CATMQGVRETQYF
. | . | TRBJ2-2 | TRBV5-5 | TGTGCCAGCAGCTTGGGGACGACCGGGGAGCTGTTTTTT | CASSLGTTGELFF
. | . | TRBJ1-5 | TRBV28 | TGTGCCAGCAGTTTGGACCGAATGGGCAATCAGCCCCAGCATTTT | CASSLDRMGNQPQHF
. | TRBD2 | TRBJ2-3 | TRBV10-2 | TGCGCCAGCAGGGGAACCGGGACTAGCGGTTACACAGATACGCAGTATTTT | CASRGTGTSGYTDTQYF
. | TRBD1 | TRBJ2-3 | TRBV2 | TGTGCCAGCGGTAGACCGGGACAGACTTCCAAAGGTTACACAGATACGCAGTATTTT | CASGRPGQTSKGYTDTQYF
once | . | TRBJ1-1 | TRBV6-5 | TGTGCCAGCAGTTACTCCAGTTTGGATTTAGGCACTGAAGCTTTCTTT | CASSYSSLDLGTEAFF
. | TRBD1 | TRBJ1-1 | TRBV27 | TGTGCCAGCATTGCGACAGGGGAGAGGGCTCCTTTCTTT | CASIATGERAPFF
. | . | TRBJ1-2 | TRBV27 | TGTGCCAGCAGTTCGTACAGGGACGGTGGCTACACCTTC | CASSSYRDGGYTF
. | . | TRBJ1-1 | TRBV15 | TGTGCCACCAGCAGCCCAGAGTTAAACACTGAAGCTTTCTTT | CATSSPELNTEAFF
few | . | TRBJ1-6 | TRBV18 | TGTGCCAGCTCACCAAACCTTGCTCCAGGAGCACCCCTCCACTTT | CASSPNLAPGAPLHF
. | . | TRBJ2-3 | TRBV14 | TGTGCCAGCAGCCAAACCCCATACTTGGCCTATACGCAGTATTTT | CASSQTPYLAYTQYF
. | . | TRBJ1-4 | TRBV7-9 | TGTGCCAGCAGCCCCTATGCAACTAATGAAAAACTGTTTTTT | CASSPYATNEKLFF